This is a list of T cell receptor beta chains from one sample in a study of OX40 agonist ivuxolimab in advanced cancers. TCRdb keeps only in-frame clones here, not all; method: immunoSEQ multiplex PCR. The sample has about 60,000 clones, 87% seen once. Sequencing used CD4+ or CD8+ T cells sorted from blood, obtained in a trial of the OX40 agonist ivuxolimab. These receptors originate from an adult with an advanced solid tumor such as melanoma, head and neck, liver or kidney cancer. Both conserved end residues are trimmed from each CDR3. Fields, in order: V gene, CDR3 protein.

V: TRBV27
CDR3: ASSPRRNYEQY

V: TRBV29-1
CDR3: SKREGNGADTQY

V: TRBV28
CDR3: ASSPTLASLNIQY

V: TRBV5-1
CDR3: ASSPGQGQRLGTEAF

V: TRBV18
CDR3: ASSQTGTYTGELF

V: TRBV28
CDR3: AMQGNYGYT

V: TRBV27
CDR3: ASSLYETEKNIQY

V: TRBV14
CDR3: ASSAGRIEAF

V: TRBV7-8
CDR3: ASSSRTGRDEKLF

V: TRBV7-2
CDR3: ASSLEGTSGRWEQY

V: TRBV6-5
CDR3: ASTPRELAYNEQF

V: TRBV27
CDR3: ASSLIGQPQH

V: TRBV7-8
CDR3: ASSQTRDSGLAKNIQY

V: TRBV28
CDR3: ASRLSAAYEQY

V: TRBV30
CDR3: AWSIVLTSGSIDTQY

V: TRBV25-1
CDR3: AKFGGFYEQY

V: TRBV6-6
CDR3: ASSYSFGTSTDTQY

V: TRBV28
CDR3: ASVPGTGEKLF

V: TRBV6-1
CDR3: ASSESSSGWGEQY

V: TRBV11-1
CDR3: ATSTRLGTEAF

V: TRBV7-9
CDR3: ASSLASGAPYEQY

V: TRBV19
CDR3: ASSTWSQGTQPQH

V: TRBV28
CDR3: ASSDRTNKNIQY

V: TRBV5-6
CDR3: ASSRDRLDTGELF

V: TRBV18
CDR3: ASSPQGIRTEAF

V: TRBV4-2
CDR3: ASSPTGGASYEQY

V: TRBV6-1
CDR3: ASRPGTPTWY

V: TRBV7-9
CDR3: ASSLASGEQY

V: TRBV7-8
CDR3: ASSSDRGRVGTQY

V: TRBV20-1
CDR3: SARGGFEQY

V: TRBV6-5
CDR3: ASSEGGMSATQY

V: TRBV6-1
CDR3: ASGQGGGQETQY

V: TRBV7-2
CDR3: ASSYVGLLAKNIQY

V: TRBV27
CDR3: ASRYRGGSYNEQF

V: TRBV2
CDR3: ASSEIGTYGNTIY

V: TRBV28
CDR3: ASTRAGNTIY

V: TRBV28
CDR3: ASSLVGSGDTQY